This T cell receptor beta chain was identified in a study of blood T cell repertoires in COVID-19. Study at large: Samples of COVID-19 (acute and convalescent) were obtained from the United States, Italy and Spain.

The method was immunoSEQ multiplex PCR; TCRdb's version includes in-frame clones alone and lacks a portion of them. The table lists about 170,000 clones, over 80% of them singletons, with approximately 8.7% in the top ten. This CDR3 spans 16 amino acids. V gave up 4 bases and J gave up 4 bases; unmatched junction bases: 13. Per germline, CDR1 SGHRS and CDR2 YFSETQ. The V call is TRBV5-1, the J call TRBJ1-2; 7 bases fit TRBD1. The source is a woman aged 70 to 79 with acute or convalescent COVID-19. Sequencing input: peripheral blood. CDR3 coding DNA: TGCGCCAGCAGCCGCGACAGGGCCACCTCGGGCTATGGCTACACCTTC. Its protein product is CASSRDRATSGYGYTF.